This paragraph covers one T cell receptor (beta chain) sequence. This entry is derived from a study of cytomegalovirus exposure and HLA in healthy donors. The primer mix had 60 Vbeta and 13 Jbeta primers. Using immunoSEQ multiplex PCR, the repertoire was profiled, and TCRdb retains in-frame clones only, with some absent. Of approximately 130,000 clones listed, roughly 83% are singletons. Looked up from germline, CDR1 is SEHNR and CDR2 is FQNEAQ (reference sequence). There are 14 residues in the CDR3. After removal of 4 bases from V and 6 bases from J, the junction contained 3 bases not matched to a gene.

This chain connects TRBV7-9 to TRBJ1-6; 7 bases line up with TRBD1. The source material was PBMCs. This sequence was found in a girl aged 2-10 years in good health and CMV-seronegative. CDR3 nucleotide sequence: TGTGCCAGCAGCTCCGGGACAGTTAATTCACCCCTCCACTTT. It translates to CASSSGTVNSPLHF.